One T cell receptor beta chain is described in this entry. The antigen is unknown. These data are taken from a study of tumor and adjacent non-tumor tissue in lung cancer. In the study overall: Patients comprised 12 adenocarcinoma, 2 squamous cell carcinoma and 1 small cell lung cancer. The patients, roughly 9 men and 5 women, were about 31 to 80 with stage I to III disease. Whole-study results and caveats: TCR diversity was significantly greater in tumor than normal lung tissue.

CDR1 LNHDA and CDR2 SQIVND come from the germline V gene (reference sequence). The CDR3 totals 14 residues. Between the trimmed V and J ends, which lost 7 bases and 7 bases, there was a span of 16 bases. TCRbeta libraries were built with three rounds of nested PCR, modified from ARM-PCR. TCRdb re-called the multiplex PCR reads through MiXCR, storing one row per CDR3 protein. Of tens of thousands of distinct CDR3 sequences in the sample, 55% to 75% are singletons; the top ten hold just over 20%. No cell sorting was done before RNA was extracted from the tissue. The receptor was derived from a man aged 50-60 years with non-small cell lung cancer. V and J are TRBV19 and TRBJ2-2; no clear D gene. The specimen was lung tumor tissue. CDR3 protein: CASTYSGFVGELFF. DNA of the CDR3: TGTGCCAGTACCTATTCCGGGTTCGTCGGGGAGCTGTTTTTT.